Listed here are 29 T cell receptor beta chains from one sample, sequenced in a study of T cell changes during pregnancy in multiple sclerosis. Libraries were prepared by immunoSEQ multiplex PCR; TCRdb keeps only in-frame clonotypes and omits some of them. This sample carries roughly 100,000 clones, roughly nine tenths of them seen once, and the ten largest clones take about 0.9%. Sequencing was performed on peripheral blood, taken after pregnancy. The receptors stem from a female donor with multiple sclerosis, enrolled in a pregnancy study.

The rearrangement joins TRBV7-3 to TRBJ2-3, with D possibly matching TRBD2 (7 bases). The CDR3 loop spans 16 amino acids. CDR1 is SGHTA, CDR2 FQGTGA, per germline. Deletions cut 1 base from V and 2 bases from J, with 13 bases between. The chain's CDR3 is CASSLNAGALTDTQYF. The CDR3 DNA is TGTGCCAGCAGCTTAAACGCGGGGGCCCTCACAGATACGCAGTATTTT.

V usage is TRBV5-1 and J usage is TRBJ1-1, with 12 bases fitting TRBD1. CDR3 length: 16 amino acids. The trim removed 3 bases at V and 4 bases at J, leaving 7 bases unmatched. Germline values: CDR1 SGHRS, CDR2 YFSETQ. CDR3 coding DNA: TGCGCCAGCAGCTCAACCGGGACAGGGGGCTTCACTGAAGCTTTCTTT. Translation gives CASSSTGTGGFTEAFF.

This clone was counted between two and nine times. The V gene is TRBV7-9, the J gene TRBJ1-2; 12 bases map to TRBD1. This CDR3 is built from 15 residues. The V segment lost 4 bases and the J segment 2 bases; nucleotides outside the gene matches: 2. Germline CDR1 and CDR2: SEHNR and FQNEAQ (reference sequence). CDR3 region: CASSWGTGGNYGYTF. In nucleotides, the CDR3 is TGTGCCAGCAGCTGGGGGACAGGGGGCAACTATGGCTACACCTTC. Based on the CDR3 plus reference TRBV7-9 and TRBJ1-2, the full variable domain is DTGVSQNPRHKITKRGQNVTFRCDPISEHNRLYWYRQTLGQGPEFLTYFQNEAQLEKSRLLSDRFSAERPKGSFSTLEIQRTEQGDSAMYLCASSWGTGGNYGYTFGSGTRLTVV.

The rearrangement uses TRBV6-1 and TRBJ2-7; 10 bases line up with TRBD1. Germline values: CDR1 MNHNS, CDR2 SASEGT. The CDR3 length is 16 residues. V dropped 1 base and J dropped 1; count of bases not matched to a gene: 4. The CDR3 DNA sequence: TGTGCCAGCAGTGAAGGGGACAGGGGAGCTTCCTACGAGCAGTACTTC. It encodes CASSEGDRGASYEQYF.

This chain links TRBV7-9 with TRBJ1-2, with D unclear. The CDR3 is made up of 14 amino acids. V lost 2 bases and J lost 7, with 14 bases in between. Germline CDR1 and CDR2: SEHNR and FQNEAQ (reference sequence). The CDR3 coding sequence is TGTGCCAGCAGCTTACCGGCTTGGCGGATTGGCTACACCTTC. Encoded protein: CASSLPAWRIGYTF.

V usage is TRBV6-1 and J usage is TRBJ1-3, with D maybe TRBD1 (5 bases). Trimming cost V 4 bases and J 0 bases, with 13 bases left between them. This CDR3 comprises 16 residues. Per germline, CDR1 MNHNS and CDR2 SASEGT. CDR3: CASSASPGSSGNTIYF. Written as DNA, the CDR3 is TGTGCCAGCAGTGCGAGTCCAGGGTCCTCTGGAAACACCATATATTTT.

The chain employs TRBV18 and TRBJ1-6, with 7 bases identical to TRBD1. CDR1 KGHSH and CDR2 LQKENI come from the germline V gene. Trimming cost V 2 bases and J 7 bases; bases outside gene matches: 2. The CDR3 length is 14 residues. The CDR3 bases are TGTGCCAGCTCACCATCCAGGGGGAATTCACCCCTCCACTTT. It translates to CASSPSRGNSPLHF.

V and J are TRBV6-1 and TRBJ2-3; 7 bases align to TRBD1. CDR3 length: 15 residues. The junction had 4 bases not matched to a gene; V was cut back by 1 base and J by 3 bases. Germline V gene lookup returns CDR1 MNHNS and CDR2 SASEGT. The CDR3 nucleotides are TGTGCCAGCAGTGAAGACAGGGGCGAGACAGATACGCAGTATTTT. It translates to CASSEDRGETDTQYF.

CDR3 sequence: CASSLGTALNTEAFF. CDR3 in DNA: TGTGCCAGCTCACTAGGGACAGCGCTGAACACTGAAGCTTTCTTT. J is TRBJ1-1 and V is TRBV18; TRBD1 matches at 7 bases. This CDR3 has 15 amino acids. Trimming removed 4 bases from V and 0 bases from J; junction bases left unmatched: 5. Germline-derived CDR1 and CDR2 are KGHSH and LQKENI.

The chain couples TRBV7-2 to TRBJ2-3, with 9 positions matching TRBD2. CDR3 length: 15 residues. The junction had 7 bases not matched to a gene; V was cut back by 6 bases and J by 3 bases. Germline lookup yields CDR1 SGHTA and CDR2 FQGNSA. The CDR3 reads CASRGTSLGTDTQYF. DNA of the CDR3: TGTGCCAGCAGGGGGACTAGCTTGGGGACAGATACGCAGTATTTT.

This clone was seen just once. The chain combines TRBV19 with TRBJ2-7, with TRBD2 matching 8 bases. The ends lost 3 bases at V and 5 bases at J; junction bases unmatched: 6. The CDR3 length is 14 residues. CDR1 and CDR2 (germline): LNHDA, SQIVND (reference sequence). CDR3 DNA sequence: TGTGCCAGTAGTATTGCTAGCGGGCCGAACGAGCAGTACTTC. As protein: CASSIASGPNEQYF.

The chain combines TRBV5-1 with TRBJ1-2, with D possibly being TRBD1 (6 bases). The ends were cut back, 1 base at V and 8 bases at J, with 18 bases in the middle. The CDR3 has 15 amino acids. Per germline, CDR1 SGHRS and CDR2 YFSETQ. The CDR3 nucleotides are TGCGCCAGCAGCTTGAACTACGGGACATTGGAAGGCTACACCTTC. It codes for CASSLNYGTLEGYTF.

As DNA, the CDR3 is TGTGCCAGCAGTGAATGGACAGGGGGCCCCTACGAGCAGTACTTC. Its translation: CASSEWTGGPYEQYF. V is TRBV6-1 and J is TRBJ2-7; 11 bases line up with TRBD1. The CDR3 runs 15 residues. The V gene's germline CDR1 is MNHNS and CDR2 SASEGT. After removal of 2 bases from V and 2 bases from J, the junction contained 2 bases not matched to a gene.

The chain links TRBV28 to TRBJ2-2; no clear D. The CDR3 sequence is 15 residues long. Per the germline V gene, CDR1 is MDHEN and CDR2 is SYDVKM. V was clipped by 8 bases and J by 3 bases, with 16 bases between them. CDR3 DNA sequence: TGTGCCAGCCATCACGCCCGGCAGGACACCGGGGAGCTGTTTTTT. It is translated as CASHHARQDTGELFF.

This clone has a count of ten or more. This sample includes further DNA sequences coding for the same CDR3. The genes are TRBV9 and TRBJ2-7; 7 positions match TRBD1. CDR1 is SGDLS and CDR2 is YYNGEE in the germline V gene. The CDR3 runs 14 residues. Trimming took 0 bases from V and 6 from J; bases not matched to a gene: 6. The CDR3 DNA is TGTGCCAGCAGCGTAGCTTACAGGGGAGCCGAGCAGTACTTC. It encodes CASSVAYRGAEQYF.

The gene calls are TRBV20-1 and TRBJ2-3; the D is unclear. CDR3 length: 10 amino acids. Trimming removed 6 bases from V and 5 bases from J, with 6 bases in between. From germline, CDR1 is DFQATT and CDR2 SNEGSKA (reference sequence). The CDR3 protein is CSAPGDTQYF. The CDR3 coding sequence is TGCAGTGCCCCGGGAGATACGCAGTATTTT.

The chain joins TRBV5-6 to TRBJ2-6; D may be TRBD1 (6 bases). Trimming left V 4 bases short and J 0 bases short, with 20 bases between. This CDR3 has 19 amino acids. CDR1 is SGHDT and CDR2 is YYEEEE in the germline V gene. The CDR3 region is CASSATTGPSTSGANVLTF. For the CDR3, the DNA is TGTGCCAGCAGCGCCACAACAGGGCCCTCGACCTCTGGGGCCAACGTCCTGACTTTC. Full variable domain (rest looked up from reference TRBV5-6 and TRBJ2-6): DAGVTQSPTHLIKTRGQQVTLRCSPKSGHDTVSWYQQALGQGPQFIFQYYEEEERQRGNFPDRFSGHQFPNYSSELNVNALLLGDSALYLCASSATTGPSTSGANVLTFGAGSRLTVL.

The chain recombines TRBV19 with TRBJ1-1; no definite D call. Trimming shortened V by 5 bases and J by 6 bases, and 10 bases separated the two germline ends. Germline V CDR1 and CDR2: LNHDA, SQIVND (reference sequence). This CDR3 is 12 amino acids long. In nucleotides, the CDR3 is TGTGCCAGTAGTCCCACGCGCGCTGAAGCTTTCTTT. Residues: CASSPTRAEAFF. The complete variable domain, with remaining parts taken from reference TRBV19 and TRBJ1-1, reads DGGITQSPKYLFRKEGQNVTLSCEQNLNHDAMYWYRQDPGQGLRLIYYSQIVNDFQKGDIAEGYSVSREKKESFPLTVTSAQKNPTAFYLCASSPTRAEAFFGQGTRLTVV.

The chain uses TRBV14 and TRBJ1-2, with 9 bases lining up with TRBD1. The CDR3 contains 16 residues. Germline V gene lookup returns CDR1 SGHDN and CDR2 FVKESK. The trim removed 1 base at V and 3 bases at J, leaving 6 bases unmatched. This CDR3 reads CASSQGYRGLHYGYTF. DNA for the CDR3: TGTGCCAGCAGCCAAGGCTACAGGGGGCTCCACTATGGCTACACCTTC.

This chain links TRBV19 with TRBJ2-1; the match to TRBD2 covers 9 bases. Trimming cost V 5 bases and J 3 bases; bases outside gene matches: 5. The CDR3 contains 15 residues. Germline values: CDR1 LNHDA, CDR2 SQIVND (reference sequence). CDR3 in amino acids: CASSATSGFYNEQFF. The CDR3 DNA reads as TGTGCCAGTAGTGCGACTAGCGGATTCTACAATGAGCAGTTCTTC.

The chain uses TRBV5-5 and TRBJ2-3, with D uncertain. The germline V gene encodes CDR1 SGHKS and CDR2 YYEKEE (reference sequence). The CDR3 extends over 13 amino acids. V lost 0 bases to trimming and J lost 7 bases, with 9 bases between them. The CDR3 sequence is CASSLEQPNTQYF. DNA for the CDR3: TGTGCCAGCAGCTTGGAACAGCCAAATACGCAGTATTTT.

This sequence joins TRBV14 and TRBJ2-7; possible D gene TRBD2, 6 bases. Germline V gives CDR1 SGHDN, CDR2 FVKESK. V was clipped by 3 bases and J by 3 bases, with 18 bases between them. The CDR3 is made up of 16 amino acids. The CDR3 protein is CASSQDSSEKYYEQYF. The DNA of the CDR3 is TGTGCCAGCAGCCAGGACTCTAGCGAGAAATACTACGAGCAGTACTTC.

V gene TRBV6-4 combines with J gene TRBJ1-2; a weak D match, TRBD1 (5 bases). This CDR3 region has 16 residues. CDR1 MRHNA and CDR2 SNTAGT come from the germline V gene. The germline V and J ends were trimmed by 6 bases and 0 bases, with 17 bases remaining between them. CDR3 coding DNA: TGTGCCAGCAGGGCCGGGGGTCCGGGCTCTAACTATGGCTACACCTTC. The encoded protein is CASRAGGPGSNYGYTF.

The chain couples TRBV21-1 to TRBJ1-2. TRBV21-1 is noted as a pseudogene. The CDR3 runs to 14 residues. The CDR3 nucleotides are TGTGCCAGCAGTTGGGAGAGACTTAACTATGGCTACACCTTC. Protein product: CASSWERLNYGYTF.

The gene calls are TRBV29-1 and TRBJ2-1; D uncertain. Germline V gene data show CDR1 as SQVTM and CDR2 as ANQGSEA. Trimming pared 7 bases from V and 8 bases from J, leaving 12 bases between. The CDR3 contains 11 residues. The CDR3: CSAQRSDEQFF. The CDR3 nucleotides are TGCAGCGCCCAAAGAAGCGATGAGCAGTTCTTC.

The J gene is TRBJ1-1, the V gene TRBV7-8; maybe TRBD1 (5 bases). Germline V gene data show CDR1 as SGHVS and CDR2 as FQNEAQ. Deletions cut 5 bases from V and 0 bases from J, with 16 bases between. CDR3 length equals 16 residues. CDR3 DNA sequence: TGTGCCAGCAGCAAGGGCGGGGGTGCCATGAACACTGAAGCTTTCTTT. Its translation: CASSKGGGAMNTEAFF.

V and J are TRBV5-1 and TRBJ2-1, with 10 bases lining up with TRBD2. The germline CDR1 and CDR2 sequences are SGHRS and YFSETQ. The CDR3 is made up of 15 amino acids. Losses at the gene ends were 4 bases for V and 6 bases for J; bases not matched to a gene: 7. CDR3 residues: CASSSGLADFNEQFF. The CDR3 nucleotides are TGCGCCAGCAGCAGCGGACTAGCGGATTTCAATGAGCAGTTCTTC.

This chain joins TRBV7-9 and TRBJ1-4; TRBD1 agrees at 9 bases. Germline-derived CDR1 and CDR2 are SEHNR and FQNEAQ (reference sequence). This CDR3 has 15 amino acids. V trimming: 5 bases; J trimming: 8 bases; junction bases outside the gene matches: 9. CDR3 nucleotides: TGTGCCAGCAGCCAACAGGGGGCAGCGGAGGAAAAACTGTTTTTT. This encodes CASSQQGAAEEKLFF.

V is TRBV7-8 and J is TRBJ2-7, with a possible D match to TRBD2 (5 bases). The CDR3 has 17 amino acids. Germline V gene lookup returns CDR1 SGHVS and CDR2 FQNEAQ. Trimming removed 1 base from V and 2 bases from J, with 18 bases in between. The CDR3 nucleotides read TGTGCCAGCAGCTTAGGTTCAGGCGGGTTTGCACCCTACGAGCAGTACTTC. It specifies CASSLGSGGFAPYEQYF. Full variable domain (rest looked up from reference TRBV7-8 and TRBJ2-7): GAGVSQSPRYKVAKRGQDVALRCDPISGHVSLFWYQQALGQGPEFLTYFQNEAQLDKSGLPSDRFFAERPEGSVSTLKIQRTQQEDSAVYLCASSLGSGGFAPYEQYFGPGTRLTVT.